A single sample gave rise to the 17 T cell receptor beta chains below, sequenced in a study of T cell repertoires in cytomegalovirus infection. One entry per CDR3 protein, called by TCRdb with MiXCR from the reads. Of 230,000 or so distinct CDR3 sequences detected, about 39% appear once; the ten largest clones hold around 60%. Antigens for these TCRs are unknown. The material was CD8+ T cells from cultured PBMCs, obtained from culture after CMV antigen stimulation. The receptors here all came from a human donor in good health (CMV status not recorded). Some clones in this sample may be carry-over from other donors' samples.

For the CDR3, the DNA is TGTGCCAGCAGCGACGTCCGGAACACTGAAGCTTTCTTT. The encoded protein is CASSDVRNTEAFF. The rearrangement uses TRBV5-6 and TRBJ1-1, with unresolved D. The V end was cut by 4 bases, the J end by 1 base, with 8 bases between. The CDR3 covers 13 residues. In germline, CDR1 is SGHDT, CDR2 YYEEEE.

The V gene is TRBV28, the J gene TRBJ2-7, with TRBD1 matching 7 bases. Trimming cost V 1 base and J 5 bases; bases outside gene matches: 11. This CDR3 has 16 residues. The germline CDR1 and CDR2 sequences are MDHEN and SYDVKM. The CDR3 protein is CASSLLAMDRSDEQYF. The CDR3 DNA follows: TGTGCCAGCAGTTTATTAGCTATGGACAGGAGCGACGAGCAGTACTTC.

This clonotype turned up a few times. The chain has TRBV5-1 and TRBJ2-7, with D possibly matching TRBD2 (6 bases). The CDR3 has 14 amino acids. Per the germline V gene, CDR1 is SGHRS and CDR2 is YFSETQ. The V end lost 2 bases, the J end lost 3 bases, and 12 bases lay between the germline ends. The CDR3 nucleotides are TGCGCCAGCAGCTTTTCCCTAGCGAACTACGAGCAGTACTTC. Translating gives CASSFSLANYEQYF. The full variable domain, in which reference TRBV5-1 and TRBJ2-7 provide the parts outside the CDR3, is KAGVTQTPRYLIKTRGQQVTLSCSPISGHRSVSWYQQTPGQGLQFLFEYFSETQRNKGNFPGRFSGRQFSNSRSEMNVSTLELGDSALYLCASSFSLANYEQYFGPGTRLTVT.

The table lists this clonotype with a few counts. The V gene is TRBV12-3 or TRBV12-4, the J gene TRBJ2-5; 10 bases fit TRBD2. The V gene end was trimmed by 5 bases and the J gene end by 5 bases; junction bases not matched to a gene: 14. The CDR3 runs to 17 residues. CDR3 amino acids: CASSRILERGGPETQYF. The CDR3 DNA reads TGTGCCAGCAGTCGAATACTAGAGCGGGGGGGCCCCGAGACCCAGTACTTC.

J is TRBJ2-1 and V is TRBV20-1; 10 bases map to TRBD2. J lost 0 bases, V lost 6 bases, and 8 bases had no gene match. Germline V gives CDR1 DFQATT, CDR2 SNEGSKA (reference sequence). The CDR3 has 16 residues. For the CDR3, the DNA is TGCAGTGCCCAGCGGGAGGGAAAAAACTCCTACAATGAGCAGTTCTTC. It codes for CSAQREGKNSYNEQFF.

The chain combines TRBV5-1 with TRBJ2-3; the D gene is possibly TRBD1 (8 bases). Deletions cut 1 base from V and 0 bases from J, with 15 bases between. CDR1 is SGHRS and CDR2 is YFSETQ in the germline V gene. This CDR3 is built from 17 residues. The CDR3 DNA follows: TGCGCCAGCAGCTTGACAGGGGGGGCCACTAGCACAGATACGCAGTATTTT. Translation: CASSLTGGATSTDTQYF. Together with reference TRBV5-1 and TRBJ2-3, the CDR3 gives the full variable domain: KAGVTQTPRYLIKTRGQQVTLSCSPISGHRSVSWYQQTPGQGLQFLFEYFSETQRNKGNFPGRFSGRQFSNSRSEMNVSTLELGDSALYLCASSLTGGATSTDTQYFGPGTRLTVL.

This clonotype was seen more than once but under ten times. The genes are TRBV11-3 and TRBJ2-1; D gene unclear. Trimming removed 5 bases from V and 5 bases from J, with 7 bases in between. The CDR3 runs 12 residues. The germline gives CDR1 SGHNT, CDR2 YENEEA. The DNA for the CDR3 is TGTGCCAGCAGCGTCAGCCACAATGAGCAGTTCTTC. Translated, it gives CASSVSHNEQFF.

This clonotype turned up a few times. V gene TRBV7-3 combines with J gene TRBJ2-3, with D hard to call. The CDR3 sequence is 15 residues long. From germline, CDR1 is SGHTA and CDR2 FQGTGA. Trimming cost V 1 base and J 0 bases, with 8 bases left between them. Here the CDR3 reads CASSLIESSTDTQYF. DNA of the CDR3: TGTGCCAGCAGCTTAATCGAATCTAGCACAGATACGCAGTATTTT.

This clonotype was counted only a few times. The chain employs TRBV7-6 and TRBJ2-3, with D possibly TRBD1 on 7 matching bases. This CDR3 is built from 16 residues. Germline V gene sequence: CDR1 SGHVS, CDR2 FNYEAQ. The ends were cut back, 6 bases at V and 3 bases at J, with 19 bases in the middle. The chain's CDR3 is CASSQGVRAGTDTQYF. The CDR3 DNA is TGTGCCAGCAGTCAGGGGGTTCGGGCGGGGACAGATACGCAGTATTTT. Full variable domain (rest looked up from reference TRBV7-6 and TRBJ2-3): GAGVSQSPRYKVTKRGQDVALRCDPISGHVSLYWYRQALGQGPEFLTYFNYEAQQDKSGLPNDRFSAERPEGSISTLTIQRTEQRDSAMYRCASSQGVRAGTDTQYFGPGTRLTVL.

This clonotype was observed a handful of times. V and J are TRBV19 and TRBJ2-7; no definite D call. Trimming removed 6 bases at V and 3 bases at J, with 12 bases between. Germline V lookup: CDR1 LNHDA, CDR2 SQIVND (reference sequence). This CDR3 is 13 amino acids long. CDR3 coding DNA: TGTGCCAGTAGCACCAACCGACACTACGAGCAGTACTTC. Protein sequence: CASSTNRHYEQYF.

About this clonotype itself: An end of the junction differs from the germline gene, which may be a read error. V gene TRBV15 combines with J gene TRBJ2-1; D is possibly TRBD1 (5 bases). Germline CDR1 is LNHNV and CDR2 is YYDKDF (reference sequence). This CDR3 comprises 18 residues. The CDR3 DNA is TGTGCCACTAGCAGAGCTCCGAAAAGGGGCCCGAAGTACAATGAGCAGTTCTTC. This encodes CATSRAPKRGPKYNEQFF.

CDR3 loop: CASSLRGRGDTEAFF. The CDR3 coding sequence is TGTGCCAGCAGCTTACGGGGGAGGGGGGACACTGAAGCTTTCTTT. V and J are TRBV7-6 and TRBJ1-1; TRBD1 might be the D (6 bases). The V gene lost 2 bases and the J gene lost 3 bases, with 13 bases spanning the gap. Germline assignment: CDR1 SGHVS and CDR2 FNYEAQ. This CDR3 spans 15 amino acids.

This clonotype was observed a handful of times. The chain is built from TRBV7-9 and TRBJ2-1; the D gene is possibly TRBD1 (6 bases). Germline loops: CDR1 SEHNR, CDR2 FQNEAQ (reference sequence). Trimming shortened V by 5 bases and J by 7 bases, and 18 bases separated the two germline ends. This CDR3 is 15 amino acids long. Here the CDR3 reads CASSQGRYKENEQFF. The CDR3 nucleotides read TGTGCCAGCAGCCAGGGGCGTTACAAAGAGAATGAGCAGTTCTTC.

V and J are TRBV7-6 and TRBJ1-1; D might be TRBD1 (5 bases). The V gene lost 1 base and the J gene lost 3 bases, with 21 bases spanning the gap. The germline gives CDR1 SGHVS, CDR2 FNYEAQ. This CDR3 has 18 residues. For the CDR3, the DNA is TGTGCCAGCAGCTTAGAATCAGGGTATGGTCGGAAATACACTGAAGCTTTCTTT. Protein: CASSLESGYGRKYTEAFF.

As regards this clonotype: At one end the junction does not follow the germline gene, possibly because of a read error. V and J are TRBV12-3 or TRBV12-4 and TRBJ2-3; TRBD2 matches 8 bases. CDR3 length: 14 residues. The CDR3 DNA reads TGTGCCAGCAGTTCTCAGCCCCGGGCAGCGGGGGAGGATTTT. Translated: CASSSQPRAAGEDF.

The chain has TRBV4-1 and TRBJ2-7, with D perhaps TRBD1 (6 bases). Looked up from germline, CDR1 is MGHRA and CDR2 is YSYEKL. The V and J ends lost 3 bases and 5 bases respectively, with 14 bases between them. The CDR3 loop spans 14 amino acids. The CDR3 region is CASSQVQGSDEQYF. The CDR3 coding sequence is TGCGCCAGCAGCCAGGTACAGGGTAGTGACGAGCAGTACTTC.

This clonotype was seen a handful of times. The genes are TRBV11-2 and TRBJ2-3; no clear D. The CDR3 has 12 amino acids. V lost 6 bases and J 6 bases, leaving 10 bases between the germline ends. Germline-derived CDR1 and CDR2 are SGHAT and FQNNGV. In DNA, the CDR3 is TGTGCCAGCAGTTCTCGCTTGGATACGCAGTATTTT. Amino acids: CASSSRLDTQYF.